Given below is one T cell receptor beta chain in context. It has no known antigen specificity. Base-call qualities are not available, and no considerably larger clone is one nucleotide away. The CDR3 runs 15 amino acids, cysteine and phenylalanine included. Only the CDR3 DNA is retained, 45 bases long and in frame from the first base. V trim: 5 bases; J trim: 6 bases; unmatched bases: 7. From a lookup of the germline V gene, CDR1 and CDR2 are KGHSH and LQKENI. The donors were healthy, HIV-negative adults who had no recently reported acute infections or vaccinations. Every donor was a Caucasian adult living in Nashville, Tennessee, USA. CD4+ T cells were enriched by magnetic negative selection, after which naive cells were positively selected on CD45RA and the negative fraction was taken as the memory subset. After blood collection by leukapheresis, PBMCs were isolated using Ficoll-Histopaque density gradient centrifugation and then cryopreserved in the vapor phase of liquid nitrogen. Purity and quantity of every magnetically sorted T cell population were checked by analytical flow cytometry. Each sorted fraction had its genomic DNA isolated and then quantified by UV absorbance on a Nanodrop 2000c.

This sample is part of a study of shared clonotypes between healthy human individuals (dated by TCRdb to between 2020 and 2021). The study in broad terms: A couple of women and a few men aged 18 to 49 years were included in the cohort. To increase sequencing depth and limit assay-specific biases, different laboratories used diverse techniques to prepare libraries and sequence TCR repertoires. To estimate repertoire size and how much clonotype sharing occurs between individuals, the study deeply sequenced the blood TCR repertoires of about 5 healthy adults. Leukapheresis yielded between about 0.9 and 10 billion PBMCs per donor. For each donor, CD4 naive and CD4 memory were each run on three plates, CD8 naive on two plates, and CD8 memory on one plate.

On the study overall, not on this receptor specifically: Around 5.4% of naive CD4, 3% to 3.5% of naive CD8, 2% to 2.5% of memory CD4, and around 0.42% of memory CD8 clonotypes were shared across several donors. Naive subsets generally had larger estimated clonotype richness than memory subsets did. The genetic and exposure-history diversity represented was limited by the small number of donors. Pairwise subsampling indicated that sequencing depth was expected to affect the degree of clonotype sharing among donors. Sampling was restricted to blood, and TCR repertoires in tissue are likely to differ from TCR repertoires in blood. Compared with non-shared clonotypes, the clonotypes found in all four sorted-subset donors had higher generation probabilities. Even with the large sequencing depth, rarefaction of the sorted-subset datasets indicated that sequencing was incomplete.

Using the deep immunoSEQ assay, multiplex PCR amplified TCR CDR3 regions from genomic DNA. Extracted genomic DNA from each cell subset was spread evenly across all wells of several immunoSEQ 96-well plates, with each plate serving as a replicate. For sorted subsets, 200 ng of genomic DNA, equivalent to roughly 30,000 T cell genomes, went into each replicate PCR. Purified libraries were quantified with a Qubit 3.0 fluorometer, sized on a Bioanalyzer 2100, and re-quantified with the KAPA Library Quantification kit. A separate single-read 150-cycle Illumina NextSeq 550 flow cell was used to sequence each immunoSEQ 96-well plate. In the original analysis: Because only junctional sequences without quality scores were contained in the immunoSEQ output, filtering matching that applied to full-length reads could not be performed. Sequences were annotated with PyIR, a Python wrapper for IgBLAST v1.9, using IMGT germline references to assign V/J genes and CDR3. Reads with weak V/J assignments (E-value above 1e-6), missing CDR3, stop codons, out-of-frame junctions, or ambiguous translated residues were removed. V3J clonotypes were defined as sequences sharing the same inferred V gene, J gene, and CDR3 amino acid sequence. Percentage overlap between repertoires was calculated by dividing the number of shared unique clonotypes by the size of the smaller repertoire. Repertoire richness was assessed with RTK rarefaction, the Chao1 estimator, and Recon v2.1 estimates of unobserved clonotypes. Generation probabilities were computed with OLGA for all TCRbeta clonotypes obtained by the gDNA method from a few donors. Held by TCRdb, this immuneACCESS table contains in-frame sequences only and omits some clones. Under half of the omission traces to an unresolved V gene where checked; the cause of the rest is unknown. V and J calls and clone size come straight from that table; D and trimming were deduced from the DNA. The sample table lists a few million clones, approximately 93% of them with a count of one. The ten most abundant clones make up under 0.45% of the sample.

The chain is made from TRBV18 and TRBJ1-4; TRBD1 aligns with 9 central bases. Sequenced: naive CD4+ T cells from PBMCs. Reading the label with the study, this specimen's cell subset or site is: CD45RA+ positively selected. This TCR came from a man in his late teens or twenties in good health. Some clones in this sample may be carry-over from other donors' samples. DNA sequence: TGTGCCAGCTCATATCGGAGGACAGGGGATGAAAAACTGTTTTTT. It translates as CASSYRRTGDEKLFF.